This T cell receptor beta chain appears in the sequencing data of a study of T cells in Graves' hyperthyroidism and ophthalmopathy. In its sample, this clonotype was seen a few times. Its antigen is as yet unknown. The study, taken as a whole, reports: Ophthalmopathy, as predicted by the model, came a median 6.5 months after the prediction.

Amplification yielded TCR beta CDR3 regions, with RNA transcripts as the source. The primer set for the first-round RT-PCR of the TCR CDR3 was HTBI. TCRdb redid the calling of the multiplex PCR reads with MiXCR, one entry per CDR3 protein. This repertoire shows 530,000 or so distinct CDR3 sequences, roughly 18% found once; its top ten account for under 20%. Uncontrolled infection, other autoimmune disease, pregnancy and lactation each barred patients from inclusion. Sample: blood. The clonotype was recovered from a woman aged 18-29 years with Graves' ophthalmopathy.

CDR3 DNA: TGTGCCAGTAGTATAGATGTGGGACGACGGGATTCACCCCTCCACTTT. This codes for CASSIDVGRRDSPLHF. The chain employs TRBV19 and TRBJ1-6, with D perhaps TRBD1 (5 bases). The germline V gene encodes CDR1 LNHDA and CDR2 SQIVND (reference sequence). Trimming left V 0 bases short and J 8 bases short, with 14 bases between. The CDR3 has 16 residues.